One sample yielded the 14 T cell receptor beta chains listed below, sequenced in a study of PD-1 blockade in classical Hodgkin lymphoma. The sample's time point: cycle 4 day 1 (C4D1), after more than five weeks of nivolumab. All patients experienced relapse after autologous stem cell transplantation, and brentuximab vedotin exposure was variable. Sequencing was performed with immunoSEQ multiplex PCR; in TCRdb, only in-frame clones are kept and a portion is missing. The sample lists 23,000 or so clones, approximately 67% seen once, with 25% to 30% in the top ten. The source material was peripheral blood mononuclear cells (PBMCs), sampled before the fourth cycle of nivolumab. These receptors all come from a human donor with classical Hodgkin lymphoma.

This clone was counted between two and nine times. The chain couples TRBV9 to TRBJ2-1, with a tentative D call TRBD1 (5 bases). Germline-derived CDR1 and CDR2 are SGDLS and YYNGEE. With 3 bases removed from V and 2 bases from J, the gap between germline ends came to 12 bases. The CDR3 extends over 15 amino acids. The CDR3 nucleotides read TGTGCCAGCAGCGGAACGACAGTGACCTACAATGAGCAGTTCTTC. Its protein product is CASSGTTVTYNEQFF.

The rearrangement joins TRBV2 to TRBJ1-4; D is unresolved. V was clipped by 7 bases and J by 6 bases, with 6 bases between them. The CDR3 runs 11 residues. Germline V gives CDR1 SNHLY, CDR2 FYNNEI. The CDR3 region has the DNA TGTGCCAGCAATTCAGATGAAAAACTGTTTTTT. Protein: CASNSDEKLFF.

The chain's CDR3 is CASSSGTVTDTQYF. In nucleotides, the CDR3 is TGTGCCAGCAGCTCGGGGACAGTCACAGATACGCAGTATTTT. This sequence joins TRBV7-8 and TRBJ2-3; 7 nucleotides match TRBD1. V gave up 4 bases and J gave up 2 bases; unmatched junction bases: 3. Germline CDR1 is SGHVS and CDR2 is FQNEAQ. CDR3 length equals 14 residues.

The rearrangement uses TRBV10-3 and TRBJ2-3, with D hard to call. V lost 8 bases to trimming and J lost 2 bases, with 8 bases between them. This CDR3 contains 12 residues. CDR1 is ENHRY and CDR2 is SYGVKD in the germline V gene. CDR3 DNA: TGTGCCATCTCAGAAAACACAGATACGCAGTATTTT. It codes for CAISENTDTQYF.

The V and J genes are TRBV6-1 and TRBJ2-2, with D possibly called TRBD1 or TRBD2 (6 bases each). Trimming stripped 4 bases from V and 6 bases from J, with 15 bases between. The CDR3 is 15 residues long. Germline CDR1 is MNHNS and CDR2 is SASEGT. The CDR3: CASSAARGVPGELFF. CDR3 coding DNA: TGTGCCAGCAGTGCGGCAAGGGGGGTCCCCGGGGAGCTGTTTTTT.

The rearrangement links TRBV4-3 to TRBJ1-6; D is possibly TRBD1 (5 bases). Trimming took off 4 bases at V and 10 bases at J, with 17 bases between the two ends. The CDR3 is 15 amino acids. Germline CDR1 and CDR2: LGHNA and YSLEER. CDR3 sequence: CASSRREGSGSPLHF. CDR3 in DNA: TGCGCCAGCAGCCGGAGAGAGGGGTCGGGCTCACCCCTCCACTTT.

This chain connects TRBV19 to TRBJ1-4, with D tentatively TRBD1 (5 bases). The CDR3 is made up of 14 amino acids. Trimming took off 4 bases at V and 0 bases at J, with 6 bases between the two ends. Looked up from germline, CDR1 is LNHDA and CDR2 is SQIVND (reference sequence). The CDR3 reads CASSTQATNEKLFF. In DNA, the CDR3 is TGTGCCAGTAGTACACAGGCAACTAATGAAAAACTGTTTTTT.

The chain has TRBV11-3 and TRBJ2-6; 7 bases map to TRBD1. The CDR3 has 17 residues. V lost 4 bases, J lost 0 bases, and 6 bases stayed unmatched. CDR1 is SGHNT and CDR2 is YENEEA in the germline V gene. Here the CDR3 reads CASSSSGTDSGANVLTF. CDR3 sequence (DNA): TGTGCCAGCAGCTCCTCCGGGACAGACTCTGGGGCCAACGTCCTGACTTTC.

CDR3 coding DNA: TGTGCCAGCAGTCCGCCCGGTCTAGCCTCCTACAATGAGCAGTTCTTC. Translation: CASSPPGLASYNEQFF. The gene calls are TRBV27 and TRBJ2-1; D is possibly TRBD2 (5 bases). V was pared by 5 bases and J by 0 bases, with 14 bases between. From germline, CDR1 is MNHEY and CDR2 SMNVEV (reference sequence). The CDR3 covers 16 residues.

J is TRBJ2-4 and V is TRBV4-1; 11 bases agree with TRBD1. Germline V lookup: CDR1 MGHRA, CDR2 YSYEKL. This CDR3 region has 16 residues. V gave up 3 bases and J gave up 3 bases; unmatched junction bases: 4. CDR3 residues: CASSQGDRGNKNIQYF. DNA for the CDR3: TGCGCCAGCAGCCAGGGGGACAGGGGGAACAAAAACATTCAGTACTTC.

The chain has TRBV14 and TRBJ1-1; perhaps TRBD1 as D (5 bases). V was trimmed by 0 bases and J by 6 bases, leaving 17 bases between them. CDR3 size: 16 residues. CDR1 is SGHDN and CDR2 is FVKESK in the germline V gene. In DNA form, the CDR3 reads TGTGCCAGCAGCCAAGATTGGGGCAATGTGTTTGCTGAAGCTTTCTTT. Its translation is CASSQDWGNVFAEAFF.

Concerning this clone itself: A read error may account for a junction end that differs from germline. V gene TRBV7-9 combines with J gene TRBJ2-7; D is perhaps TRBD2 (6 bases). CDR3 length: 10 amino acids. Germline CDR1 and CDR2: SEHNR and FQNEAQ (reference sequence). The CDR3 DNA reads TGTGCCAGCAGCTTCCGGGAGAAGGTCTTC. It yields the protein CASSFREKVF.

The chain joins TRBV9 to TRBJ2-1; 10 nucleotides match TRBD2. Trimming removed 2 bases from V and 9 bases from J; junction bases left unmatched: 8. In germline, CDR1 is SGDLS, CDR2 YYNGEE. The CDR3 is 15 residues long. CDR3 sequence: CASSVERGGQSEQFF. CDR3 bases: TGTGCCAGCAGCGTTGAGCGGGGGGGTCAAAGTGAGCAGTTCTTC.

Here the CDR3 DNA reads TGTGCCAGCAGCCTGGGACTGCAATTAAAAGCTTTCTTT. Translated: CASSLGLQLKAFF. The chain has TRBV14 and TRBJ1-1, with TRBD1 as a possible D gene (5 bases). Deletions cut 4 bases from V and 9 bases from J, with 15 bases between. The CDR3 totals 13 residues. Germline CDR1 is SGHDN and CDR2 is FVKESK.